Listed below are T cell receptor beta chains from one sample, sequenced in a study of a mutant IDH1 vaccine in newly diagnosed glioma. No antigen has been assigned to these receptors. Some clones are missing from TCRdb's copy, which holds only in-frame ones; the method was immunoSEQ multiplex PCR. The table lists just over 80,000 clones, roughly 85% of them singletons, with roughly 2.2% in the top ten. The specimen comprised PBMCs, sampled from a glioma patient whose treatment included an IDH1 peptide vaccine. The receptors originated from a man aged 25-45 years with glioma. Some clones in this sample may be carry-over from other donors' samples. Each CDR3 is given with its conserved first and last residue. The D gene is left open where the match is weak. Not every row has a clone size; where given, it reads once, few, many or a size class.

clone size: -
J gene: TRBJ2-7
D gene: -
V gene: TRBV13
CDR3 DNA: TGTGCCAGCAGCCCAAGAGGGGCAGGGTCCTACGAGCAGTACTTC
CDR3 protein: CASSPRGAGSYEQYF

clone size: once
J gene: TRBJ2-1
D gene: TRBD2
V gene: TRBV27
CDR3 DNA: TGTGCCAGCAGGCGAGCGGGACGTGAGCAGTTCTTC
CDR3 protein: CASRRAGREQFF

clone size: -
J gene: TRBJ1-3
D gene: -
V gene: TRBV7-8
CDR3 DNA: TGTGCCAGCAGCTTCCTTCCTTCTCGGGCAGGGGCTGGAAACACCATATATTTT
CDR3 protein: CASSFLPSRAGAGNTIYF

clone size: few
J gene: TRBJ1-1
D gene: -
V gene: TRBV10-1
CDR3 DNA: TGCGCCAGCGGACCTTCCGAGGCTGAAGCTTTCTTT
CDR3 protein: CASGPSEAEAFF

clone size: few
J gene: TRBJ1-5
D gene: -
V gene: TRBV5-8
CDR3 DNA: TGTGCCAGCAGCTTGATCTCCAGGCCCCAGCCCCAGCATTTT
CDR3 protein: CASSLISRPQPQHF

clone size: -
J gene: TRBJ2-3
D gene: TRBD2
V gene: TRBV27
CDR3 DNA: TGTGCCAGCAGTTTACTGTTCTCCTCTAGCGGGGGGTTCACAGATACGCAGTATTTT
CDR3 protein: CASSLLFSSSGGFTDTQYF

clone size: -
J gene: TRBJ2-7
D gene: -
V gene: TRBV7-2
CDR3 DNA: TGTGCCAGCAGCTTCTACAGGGACGAGCAGTACTTC
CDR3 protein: CASSFYRDEQYF

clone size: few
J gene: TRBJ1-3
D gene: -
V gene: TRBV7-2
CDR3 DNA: TGTGCCAGCTCCACCGGCTCTGGAAACACCATATATTTT
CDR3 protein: CASSTGSGNTIYF

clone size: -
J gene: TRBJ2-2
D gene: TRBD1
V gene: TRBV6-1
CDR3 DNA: TGTGCCAGCAGTGGGACAGGGGGTCCCGCGAACACCGGGGAGCTGTTTTTT
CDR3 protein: CASSGTGGPANTGELFF

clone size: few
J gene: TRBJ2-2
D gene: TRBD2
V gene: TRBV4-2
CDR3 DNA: TGTGCCAGCAGCCAACCGGGAGGGGACACCGGGGAGCTGTTTTTT
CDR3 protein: CASSQPGGDTGELFF